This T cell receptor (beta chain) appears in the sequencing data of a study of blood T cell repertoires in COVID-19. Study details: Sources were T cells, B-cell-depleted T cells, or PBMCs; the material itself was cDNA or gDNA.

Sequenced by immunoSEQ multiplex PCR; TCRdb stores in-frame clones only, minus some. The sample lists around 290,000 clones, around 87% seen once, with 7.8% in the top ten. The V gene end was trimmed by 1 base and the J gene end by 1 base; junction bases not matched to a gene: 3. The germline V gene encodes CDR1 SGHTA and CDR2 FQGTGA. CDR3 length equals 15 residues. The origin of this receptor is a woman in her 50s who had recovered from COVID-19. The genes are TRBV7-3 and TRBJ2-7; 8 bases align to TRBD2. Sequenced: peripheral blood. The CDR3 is CASSLSSGISYEQYF. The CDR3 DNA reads TGTGCCAGCAGCTTAAGTAGCGGGATATCCTACGAGCAGTACTTC.